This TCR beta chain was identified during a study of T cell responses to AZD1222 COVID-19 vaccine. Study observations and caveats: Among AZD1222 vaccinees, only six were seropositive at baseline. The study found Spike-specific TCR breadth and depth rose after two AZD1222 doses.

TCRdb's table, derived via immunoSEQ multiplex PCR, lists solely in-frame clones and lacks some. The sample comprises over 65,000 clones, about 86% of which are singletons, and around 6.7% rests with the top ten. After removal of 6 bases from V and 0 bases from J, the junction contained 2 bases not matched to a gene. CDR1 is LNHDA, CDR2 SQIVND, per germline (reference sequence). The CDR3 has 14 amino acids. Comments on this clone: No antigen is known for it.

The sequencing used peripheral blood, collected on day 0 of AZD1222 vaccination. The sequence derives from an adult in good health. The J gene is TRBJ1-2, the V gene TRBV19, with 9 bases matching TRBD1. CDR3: CASRTGGTNYGYTF. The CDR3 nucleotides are TGTGCCAGTAGGACAGGGGGGACTAACTATGGCTACACCTTC.